Below, 25 T cell receptor beta chains from the same sample are listed, as sequenced in a study of T cell clones after liver transplantation. The assay was immunoSEQ multiplex PCR, and TCRdb's table has in-frame clones only and misses some. The sample comprises 15,000 to 20,000 clones, around 80% of which are singletons, and around 40% rests with the top ten. The source material was CD8+ T cells from blood, sampled less than 50 months after liver transplant. The receptors were gathered from a human patient who received a liver transplant. The graft donor may account for some of the T cells.

This chain connects TRBV5-1 to TRBJ2-7, with D possibly TRBD1 on 7 matching bases. With 0 bases removed from V and 6 bases from J, the gap between germline ends came to 16 bases. Germline-derived CDR1 and CDR2 are SGHRS and YFSETQ. The CDR3 has 15 residues. This chain's CDR3 is CASSLGARQGGEQYF. DNA of the CDR3: TGCGCCAGCAGCTTGGGGGCGAGGCAGGGGGGCGAGCAGTACTTC.

Details on this clone: Germline and junction disagree at one end, which may indicate a read error. Other nucleotide sequences in the sample specify the same CDR3. The rearrangement links TRBV30 to TRBJ2-7, with D unclear. The CDR3 has 15 residues. Looked up from germline, CDR1 is GTSNPN and CDR2 is SVGIG (reference sequence). CDR3 DNA: TGTGCCTGGAGCGTCGGGCAGATGTGGAACTACGAGCAATACTTC. Amino acids: CAWSVGQMWNYEQYF.

This sequence joins TRBV5-8 and TRBJ1-5; D remains unclear. Looked up from germline, CDR1 is SGHTS and CDR2 is YDEGEE. Deletions cut 4 bases from V and 7 bases from J, with 18 bases between. The CDR3 has 15 amino acids. CDR3 nucleotides: TGTGCCAGCAGCCACTGGGCCTTTCGAGGACAGCCCCAGCATTTT. Its protein is CASSHWAFRGQPQHF.

The chain couples TRBV5-1 to TRBJ2-1, with 10 bases aligning to TRBD2. This CDR3 is built from 14 residues. Germline V gives CDR1 SGHRS, CDR2 YFSETQ. Unmatched junction bases numbered 5, after V lost 5 bases and J lost 6 bases. CDR3: CASRSGGASNEQFF. CDR3 DNA sequence: TGCGCCAGCAGAAGCGGGGGGGCTAGCAATGAGCAGTTCTTC.

This clone occurred a few times. The chain carries TRBV27 and TRBJ2-2; D is unresolved. Germline V gene sequence: CDR1 MNHEY, CDR2 SMNVEV (reference sequence). The CDR3 length is 14 residues. Trimming stripped 0 bases from V and 7 bases from J, with 9 bases between. CDR3 bases: TGTGCCAGCAGTTTATCAGACGCTGTCGGGGAGCTGTTTTTT. The encoded protein is CASSLSDAVGELFF.

The genes are TRBV29-1 and TRBJ2-7; a possible D gene is TRBD2 (6 bases). CDR3 size: 15 residues. Germline loops: CDR1 SQVTM, CDR2 ANQGSEA. V lost 6 bases and J 7 bases, leaving 25 bases between the germline ends. The CDR3 sequence: CSVAFGGGSGSEQYF. CDR3 DNA: TGCAGCGTAGCGTTTGGGGGAGGTTCGGGCAGTGAGCAGTACTTC.

The genes are TRBV19 and TRBJ2-7; D is ambiguous. Germline V gene lookup returns CDR1 LNHDA and CDR2 SQIVND (reference sequence). The CDR3 has 13 residues. The ends were cut back, 7 bases at V and 7 bases at J, with 17 bases in the middle. CDR3: CASNLDGVGEQYF. The CDR3 bases are TGTGCCAGTAACCTCGATGGGGTTGGAGAGCAGTACTTC.

This clone has just one count. V is TRBV11-2 and J is TRBJ1-3; tentatively, D is TRBD1 (6 bases). Between the trimmed V and J ends, which lost 6 bases and 3 bases, there was a span of 12 bases. The CDR3 length is 14 residues. Germline V lookup: CDR1 SGHAT, CDR2 FQNNGV. CDR3 in amino acids: CASRMTGYGNTIYF. CDR3 DNA: TGTGCCAGCAGGATGACAGGATATGGAAACACCATATATTTT. Full variable domain (remainder filled in from reference TRBV11-2 and TRBJ1-3): EAGVAQSPRYKIIEKRQSVAFWCNPISGHATLYWYQQILGQGPKLLIQFQNNGVVDDSQLPKDRFSAERLKGVDSTLKIQPAKLEDSAVYLCASRMTGYGNTIYFGEGSWLTVV.

About this clone itself: The junction does not match germline at one end; this may be a read error. V gene TRBV6-4 combines with J gene TRBJ2-2; unclear D gene. CDR3 length: 15 residues. CDR1 is MRHNA, CDR2 SNTAGT, per germline. CDR3 residues: CASSYSISGTGELFF. Here the CDR3 DNA reads TGTGCCAGCAGTTACTCGATCTCTGGGACCGGGGAGCTGTTTTTT.

The V and J genes are TRBV19 and TRBJ1-5; D remains ambiguous. The V end was cut by 1 base, the J end by 5 bases, with 6 bases between. Germline CDR1 reads LNHDA; CDR2 reads SQIVND (reference sequence). The CDR3 spans 13 residues. CDR3 amino acids: CASSIAGHQPQHF. In DNA form, the CDR3 reads TGTGCCAGTAGTATAGCGGGCCATCAGCCCCAGCATTTT.

This clone was counted only a few times. The chain has TRBV19 and TRBJ1-5; D possibly corresponds to TRBD1 (6 bases). Trimming cost V 8 bases and J 5 bases, with 16 bases left between them. CDR3 size: 14 residues. CDR1 and CDR2 from the germline V gene are LNHDA and SQIVND (reference sequence). In nucleotides, the CDR3 is TGTGCCAGTGGGGGTGGGGGGGCAGATCAGCCCCAGCATTTT. Protein product: CASGGGGADQPQHF.

This clone was found once. V and J are TRBV27 and TRBJ1-4, with D uncertain. This CDR3 comprises 15 residues. The germline V gene has CDR1 MNHEY and CDR2 SMNVEV (reference sequence). Trimming left V 5 bases short and J 0 bases short, with 10 bases between. The CDR3 loop reads CASSVGIATNEKLFF. CDR3 coding DNA: TGTGCCAGCAGTGTGGGGATTGCAACTAATGAAAAACTGTTTTTT.

This clone was detected a few times. The chain is built from TRBV7-6 and TRBJ2-5, with D tentatively TRBD2 (7 bases). Per germline, CDR1 SGHVS and CDR2 FNYEAQ. Trimming pared 1 base from V and 2 bases from J, leaving 14 bases between. The CDR3 loop spans 16 amino acids. CDR3 loop: CASSLGGGAPQETQYF. The CDR3 region has the DNA TGTGCCAGCAGCTTAGGGGGGGGCGCCCCTCAAGAGACCCAGTACTTC.

The chain recombines TRBV4-1 with TRBJ2-5, with D possibly TRBD2 on 5 matching bases. There are 14 residues in the CDR3. The V gene's germline CDR1 is MGHRA and CDR2 YSYEKL. V lost 0 bases, J lost 4 bases, and 9 bases lay in between. The CDR3 loop is CASSQDTSRETQYF. DNA for the CDR3: TGCGCCAGCAGCCAAGATACTAGTCGAGAGACCCAGTACTTC.

V is TRBV4-1 and J is TRBJ1-5; a possible D gene is TRBD1 (5 bases). The V gene lost 4 bases and the J gene lost 3 bases, with 10 bases spanning the gap. Germline V gives CDR1 MGHRA, CDR2 YSYEKL. The CDR3 covers 14 residues. CDR3 bases: TGCGCCAGCAGCCCGGACGGGGCCAATCAGCCCCAGCATTTT. Amino acids: CASSPDGANQPQHF.

This chain joins TRBV5-6 and TRBJ1-1, with a tentative D call TRBD1 (6 bases). With 4 bases removed from V and 11 bases from J, the gap between germline ends came to 15 bases. The germline CDR1 and CDR2 sequences are SGHDT and YYEEEE. The CDR3 covers 12 residues. CDR3 bases: TGTGCCAGCAGCGATGCCGGGACATTGGCTTTCTTT. It yields the protein CASSDAGTLAFF.

This clone has more than one count but fewer than ten. The chain couples TRBV19 to TRBJ2-7, with D possibly matching TRBD1 (5 bases). Germline assignment: CDR1 LNHDA and CDR2 SQIVND (reference sequence). V was cut by 2 bases and J by 5 bases, with 13 bases left in between. The CDR3 consists of 14 residues. The CDR3 DNA reads TGTGCCAGTAGTATACAGGGTTTTGAAAACGAGCAGTACTTC. Translating gives CASSIQGFENEQYF.

The rearrangement links TRBV4-3 to TRBJ2-1; 12 bases fit TRBD2. From germline, CDR1 is LGHNA and CDR2 YSLEER. V lost 2 bases and J lost 4; bases outside the gene matches: 9. The CDR3 spans 18 residues. CDR3 sequence reads: CASSQSSSGRALYNEQFF. CDR3 DNA sequence: TGCGCCAGCAGCCAATCCTCTAGCGGGAGGGCCCTTTACAATGAGCAGTTCTTC.

The rearrangement joins TRBV19 to TRBJ1-1; D perhaps matches TRBD1 (5 bases). This CDR3 comprises 13 residues. Germline V lookup: CDR1 LNHDA, CDR2 SQIVND (reference sequence). Trimming cost V 3 bases and J 6 bases, with 11 bases left between them. CDR3 protein: CASSIGGGSEAFF. The CDR3 DNA is TGTGCCAGTAGTATTGGGGGGGGTTCTGAAGCTTTCTTT.

This clone is hyperexpanded (1% or more) within its sample. V gene TRBV15 combines with J gene TRBJ2-5; 11 nucleotides agree with TRBD2. Unmatched junction bases numbered 8, after V lost 0 bases and J lost 5 bases. Germline V gives CDR1 LNHNV, CDR2 YYDKDF (reference sequence). The CDR3 extends over 17 amino acids. CDR3 loop: CATSRESLAGDGETQYF. CDR3 coding DNA: TGTGCCACCAGCAGAGAGTCACTAGCGGGAGATGGGGAGACCCAGTACTTC.

The chain combines TRBV7-9 with TRBJ1-1, with TRBD1 matching over 7 bases. The CDR3 spans 14 residues. The V and J ends lost 6 bases and 7 bases, in that order; junction bases with no gene match: 11. Germline-derived CDR1 and CDR2 are SEHNR and FQNEAQ (reference sequence). CDR3 protein: CASRMPDRDLEAFF. CDR3 bases: TGTGCCAGCAGAATGCCCGACAGGGACCTTGAAGCTTTCTTT.

The gene calls are TRBV9 and TRBJ2-5, with unresolved D. V lost 0 bases, J lost 2 bases, and 8 bases lay in between. Germline V lookup: CDR1 SGDLS, CDR2 YYNGEE. The CDR3 runs to 14 residues. The CDR3 loop reads CASSVDQRQETQYF. The DNA of the CDR3 is TGTGCCAGCAGCGTAGATCAGCGACAAGAGACCCAGTACTTC. Variable domain in full (rest from reference TRBV9 and TRBJ2-5): DSGVTQTPKHLITATGQRVTLRCSPRSGDLSVYWYQQSLDQGLQFLIQYYNGEERAKGNILERFSAQQFPDLHSELNLSSLELGDSALYFCASSVDQRQETQYFGPGTRLLVL.

The gene calls are TRBV7-6 and TRBJ2-1, with 7 bases fitting TRBD1. Germline V gene lookup returns CDR1 SGHVS and CDR2 FNYEAQ. This CDR3 spans 16 amino acids. Trimming removed 1 base from V and 2 bases from J; junction bases left unmatched: 5. The CDR3 region is CASSLEIGTAYNEQFF. The CDR3 DNA reads TGTGCCAGCAGCTTAGAGATAGGGACAGCCTACAATGAGCAGTTCTTC.

The chain has TRBV19 and TRBJ1-1, with D unclear. With 3 bases removed from V and 5 bases from J, the gap between germline ends came to 10 bases. Germline loops: CDR1 LNHDA, CDR2 SQIVND (reference sequence). The CDR3 has 13 amino acids. The CDR3 loop is CASSISAGTEAFF. CDR3 coding DNA: TGTGCCAGTAGTATTTCGGCGGGGACTGAAGCTTTCTTT.

As DNA, the CDR3 is TGTGCCAGTGACCTGGGGACATTACCAAGGGCCGCAATGGTTGGCTACACCTTC. This sequence encodes CASDLGTLPRAAMVGYTF. The chain carries TRBV2 and TRBJ1-2; a possible D gene is TRBD1 (6 bases). Per germline, CDR1 SNHLY and CDR2 FYNNEI. CDR3 length: 18 residues. Trimming removed 9 bases at V and 7 bases at J, with 33 bases between. Full variable domain (remainder filled in from reference TRBV2 and TRBJ1-2): EPEVTQTPSHQVTQMGQEVILRCVPISNHLYFYWYRQILGQKVEFLVSFYNNEISEKSEIFDDQFSVERPDGSNFTLKIRSTKLEDSAMYFCASDLGTLPRAAMVGYTFGSGTRLTVV.